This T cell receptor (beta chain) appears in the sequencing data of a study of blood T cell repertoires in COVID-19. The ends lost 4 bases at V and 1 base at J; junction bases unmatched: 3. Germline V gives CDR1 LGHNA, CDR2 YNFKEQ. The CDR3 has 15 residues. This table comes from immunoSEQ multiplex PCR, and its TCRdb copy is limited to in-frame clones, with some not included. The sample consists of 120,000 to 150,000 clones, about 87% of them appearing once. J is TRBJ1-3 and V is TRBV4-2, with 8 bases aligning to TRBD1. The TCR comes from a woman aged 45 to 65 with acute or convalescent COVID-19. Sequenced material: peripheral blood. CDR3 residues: CASSLGTGSGNTIYF. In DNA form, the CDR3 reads TGTGCCAGCAGCCTGGGGACAGGTTCTGGAAACACCATATATTTT.